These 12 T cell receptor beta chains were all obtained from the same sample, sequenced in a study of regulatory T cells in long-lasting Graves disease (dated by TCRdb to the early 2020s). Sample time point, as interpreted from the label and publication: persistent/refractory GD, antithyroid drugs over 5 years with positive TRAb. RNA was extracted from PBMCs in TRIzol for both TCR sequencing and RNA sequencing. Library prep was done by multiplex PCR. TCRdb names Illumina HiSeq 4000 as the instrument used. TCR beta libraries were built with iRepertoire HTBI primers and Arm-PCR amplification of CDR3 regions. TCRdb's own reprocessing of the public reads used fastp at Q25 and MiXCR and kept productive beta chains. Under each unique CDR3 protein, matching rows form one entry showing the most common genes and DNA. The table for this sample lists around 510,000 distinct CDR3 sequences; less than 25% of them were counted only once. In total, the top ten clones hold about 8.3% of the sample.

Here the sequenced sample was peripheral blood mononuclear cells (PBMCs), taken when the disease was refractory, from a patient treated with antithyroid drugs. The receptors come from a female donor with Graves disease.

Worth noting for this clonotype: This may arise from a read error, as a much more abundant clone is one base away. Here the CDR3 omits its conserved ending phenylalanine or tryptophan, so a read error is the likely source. The CDR3 DNA follows: TGTGCCAGCAGCCAATCGGGGTTCTCTGGGGCCAACGTCCTGACTTCC. It encodes CASSQSGFSGANVLTS. The V call is TRBV27, the J call TRBJ2-6; a weak D match, TRBD2 (5 bases). This CDR3 comprises 16 residues. Germline values: CDR1 MNHEY, CDR2 SMNVEV (reference sequence). V lost 6 bases and J 0 bases, leaving 12 bases between the germline ends.

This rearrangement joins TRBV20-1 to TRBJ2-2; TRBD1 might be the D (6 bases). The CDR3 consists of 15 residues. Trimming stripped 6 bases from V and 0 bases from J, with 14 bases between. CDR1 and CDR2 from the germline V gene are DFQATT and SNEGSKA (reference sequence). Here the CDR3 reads CSAPRGGSNTGELFF. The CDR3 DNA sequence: TGCAGTGCACCCAGAGGGGGATCGAACACCGGGGAGCTGTTTTTT.

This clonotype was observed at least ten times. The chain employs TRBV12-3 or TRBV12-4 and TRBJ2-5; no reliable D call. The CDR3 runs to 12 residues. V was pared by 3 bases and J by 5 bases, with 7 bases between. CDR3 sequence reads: CASSFTGETQYF. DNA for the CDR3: TGTGCCAGCAGTTTTACCGGGGAGACCCAGTACTTC.

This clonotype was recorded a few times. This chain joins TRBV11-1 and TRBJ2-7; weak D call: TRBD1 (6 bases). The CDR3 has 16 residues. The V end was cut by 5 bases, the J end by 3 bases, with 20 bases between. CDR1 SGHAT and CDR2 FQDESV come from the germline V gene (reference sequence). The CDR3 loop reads CASSTGSQGGIYEQYF. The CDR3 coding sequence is TGTGCCAGCAGCACAGGGAGCCAGGGTGGGATCTACGAGCAGTACTTC.

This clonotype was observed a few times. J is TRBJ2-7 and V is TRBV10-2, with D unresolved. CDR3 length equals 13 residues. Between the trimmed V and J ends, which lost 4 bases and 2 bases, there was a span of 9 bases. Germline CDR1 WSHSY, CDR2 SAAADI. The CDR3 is CASSGEPTYEQYF. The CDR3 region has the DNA TGCGCCAGCAGTGGGGAACCGACCTACGAGCAGTACTTC.

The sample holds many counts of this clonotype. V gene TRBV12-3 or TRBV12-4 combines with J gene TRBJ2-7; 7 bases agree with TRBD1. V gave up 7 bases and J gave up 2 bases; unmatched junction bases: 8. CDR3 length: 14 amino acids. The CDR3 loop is CASTPGGRTYEQYF. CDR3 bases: TGTGCCAGCACTCCAGGGGGAAGGACCTACGAGCAGTACTTC.

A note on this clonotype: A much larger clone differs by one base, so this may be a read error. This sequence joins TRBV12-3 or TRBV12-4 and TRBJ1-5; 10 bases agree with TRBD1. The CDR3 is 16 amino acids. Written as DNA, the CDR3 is TGTGCCAGCAGTCGCCCGGGACAGGGGCTGAATCAGCCCCGGCATTTT. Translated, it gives CASSRPGQGLNQPRHF.

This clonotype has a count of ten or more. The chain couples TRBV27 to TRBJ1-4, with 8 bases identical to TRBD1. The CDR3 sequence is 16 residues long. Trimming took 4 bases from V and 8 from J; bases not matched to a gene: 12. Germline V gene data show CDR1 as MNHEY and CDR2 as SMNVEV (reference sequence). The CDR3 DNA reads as TGTGCCAGCAGTTCCGGGACAGGCATATTCGGGGAAAAACTGTTTTTT. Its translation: CASSSGTGIFGEKLFF.

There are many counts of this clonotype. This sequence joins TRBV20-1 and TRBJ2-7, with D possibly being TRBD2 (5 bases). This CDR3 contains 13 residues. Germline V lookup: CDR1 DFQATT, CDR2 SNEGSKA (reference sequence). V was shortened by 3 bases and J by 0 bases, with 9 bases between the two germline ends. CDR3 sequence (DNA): TGCAGTGCTAGGGGGAGCCCCTCCTACGAGCAGTACTTC. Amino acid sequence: CSARGSPSYEQYF.

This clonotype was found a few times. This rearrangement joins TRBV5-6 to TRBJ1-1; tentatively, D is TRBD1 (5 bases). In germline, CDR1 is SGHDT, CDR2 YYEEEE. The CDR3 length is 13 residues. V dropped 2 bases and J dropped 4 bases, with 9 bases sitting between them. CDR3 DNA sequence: TGTGCCAGCAGCTTACAGGTGGGCACTGAAGCTTTCTTT. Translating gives CASSLQVGTEAFF.

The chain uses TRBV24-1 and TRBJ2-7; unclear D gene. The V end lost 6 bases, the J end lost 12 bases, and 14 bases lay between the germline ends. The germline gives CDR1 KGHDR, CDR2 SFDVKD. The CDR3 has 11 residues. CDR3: CATSFGFGWYF. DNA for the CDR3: TGTGCCACCAGTTTTGGTTTTGGATGGTACTTC.

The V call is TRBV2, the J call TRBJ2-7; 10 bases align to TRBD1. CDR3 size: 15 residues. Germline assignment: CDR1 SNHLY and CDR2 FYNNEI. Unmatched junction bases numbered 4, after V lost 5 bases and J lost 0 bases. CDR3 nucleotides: TGTGCCAGCAGTACGGACAGGGGGGTCTCCTACGAGCAGTACTTC. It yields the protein CASSTDRGVSYEQYF.